This TCR beta chain came from a study of identical twins. At least ten counts were recorded for this clonotype. Its matching antigen is unknown. Per the germline V gene, CDR1 is MDHEN and CDR2 is SYDVKM. CDR3 length: 12 residues. V lost 3 bases and J lost 5, with 7 bases in between. It was template switching that added a universal primer site, and there were unique molecular identifiers on the cDNA. In TCRdb, the 5' RACE reads were re-called with MiXCR into one record per CDR3 protein. The sample consists of just under 650,000 distinct CDR3 sequences, just over 7% of them appearing once. Study-wide findings and caveats: With monozygotic twins, out-of-frame TCR alpha sharing exceeded what models estimated.

These data also formed part of another study, on yellow fever vaccine responses in identical twins. From that report: After vaccination, twins' T cell response reportedly seemed partly convergent, partly personalized.

This TCR came from a woman aged 18 to 35 in good health. Sequences were obtained from PBMCs. The chain is built from TRBV28 and TRBJ2-5; the D is unclear. CDR3 protein: CASSFTRETQYF. The DNA of the CDR3 is TGTGCCAGCAGTTTTACCCGGGAGACCCAGTACTTC.